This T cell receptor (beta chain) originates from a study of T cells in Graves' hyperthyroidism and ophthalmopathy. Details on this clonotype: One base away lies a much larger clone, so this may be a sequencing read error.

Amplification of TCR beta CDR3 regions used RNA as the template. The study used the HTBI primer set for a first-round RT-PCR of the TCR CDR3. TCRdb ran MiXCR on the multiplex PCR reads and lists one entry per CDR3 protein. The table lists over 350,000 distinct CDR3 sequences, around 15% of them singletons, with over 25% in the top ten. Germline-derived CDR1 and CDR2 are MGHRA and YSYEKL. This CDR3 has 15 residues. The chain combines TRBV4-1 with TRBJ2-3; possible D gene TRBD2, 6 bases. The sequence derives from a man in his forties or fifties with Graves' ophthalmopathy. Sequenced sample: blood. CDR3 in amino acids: CAGSHSGTGGDTQYF. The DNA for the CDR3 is TGCGCCGGCAGCCACTCCGGGACTGGTGGAGATACGCAGTATTTT.